A few counts support the clone carrying this T cell receptor (beta chain). The CDR3 length is 15 residues. The germline V and J ends were trimmed by 0 bases and 3 bases, with 11 bases remaining between them. Per the germline V gene, CDR1 is MNHEY and CDR2 is SVGAGI. Clones were read by immunoSEQ multiplex PCR, and TCRdb kept only the in-frame ones, dropping some. This sample carries 300,000 to 500,000 clones, 88% of them seen once, and the ten largest clones take 2% to 2.5%. This entry comes from a study of blood T cell repertoires in COVID-19. Specimen: PBMCs or T cells enriched from blood (not recorded which). This chain uses TRBV6-5 with TRBJ1-1, with no clear D. The clonotype comes from a middle-aged woman with acute COVID-19. CDR3 nucleotide sequence: TGTGCCAGCAGTTACTCGAAAGGGAGCTACACTGAAGCTTTCTTT. It translates to CASSYSKGSYTEAFF.